This passage covers 19 T cell receptor beta chains from one sample sequenced in a study of identical twins. TCRdb reprocessed the 5' RACE reads with MiXCR, giving one entry per CDR3 protein. The table shows a few hundred thousand distinct CDR3 sequences, with approximately 14% occurring only once. These same data were also listed under a study on yellow fever vaccine responses in identical twins.

The sequencing input was CD4+ T cells sorted from blood. These receptors were obtained from a woman aged 18-29 years in good health.

This clonotype was detected only a few times. This rearrangement joins TRBV9 to TRBJ2-1; possibly TRBD1 for D (5 bases). The CDR3 covers 13 residues. Trimming took off 6 bases at V and 5 bases at J, with 12 bases between the two ends. CDR1 and CDR2 (germline): SGDLS, YYNGEE. CDR3 region: CASNLDSDNEQFF. As DNA, the CDR3 is TGTGCCAGCAATCTTGACAGCGACAATGAGCAGTTCTTC.

This clonotype was seen more than once but under ten times. The gene calls are TRBV9 and TRBJ2-5; D remains unclear. Germline CDR1 SGDLS, CDR2 YYNGEE. Between the trimmed V and J ends, which lost 8 bases and 5 bases, there was a span of 4 bases. The CDR3 runs 9 residues. CDR3 protein: CAREETQYF. CDR3 in DNA: TGTGCCAGAGAGGAGACCCAGTACTTC.

This clonotype was seen a handful of times. This chain uses TRBV7-2 with TRBJ2-1, with D possibly matching TRBD2 (6 bases). The CDR3 sequence is 15 residues long. V was pared by 9 bases and J by 1 base, with 16 bases between. Germline V lookup: CDR1 SGHTA, CDR2 FQGNSA. As DNA, the CDR3 is TGTGCCAGTCAGGGTAGCGGCAGATCCTACAATGAGCAGTTCTTC. It is translated as CASQGSGRSYNEQFF.

The chain uses TRBV24-1 and TRBJ2-3; TRBD2 matches at 12 bases. V was pared by 3 bases and J by 7 bases, with 10 bases of the junction left unmatched. This CDR3 comprises 17 residues. Germline V CDR1 and CDR2: KGHDR, SFDVKD. CDR3 amino acids: CATSDPRLAGVSNTQYF. The CDR3 DNA reads as TGTGCCACCAGTGATCCTAGACTAGCGGGGGTTTCGAATACGCAGTATTTT.

The table lists this clonotype with a few counts. The V gene is TRBV27, the J gene TRBJ2-1; 10 bases align to TRBD2. With V trimmed by 6 bases and J by 6 bases, 8 bases remained unmatched. From germline, CDR1 is MNHEY and CDR2 SMNVEV (reference sequence). The CDR3 length is 15 residues. DNA of the CDR3: TGTGCCAGCAGGTCTAGCGGGAGCTATGCCAATGAGCAGTTCTTC. The encoded protein is CASRSSGSYANEQFF.

Regarding this clonotype: The junction departs from germline at one end; a sequencing error may be responsible. CDR3 loop: CCAPDQTGTGGLSEQFF. The CDR3 nucleotides read TGCTGTGCCCCAGACCAGACCGGGACAGGGGGATTAAGTGAGCAGTTCTTC. This chain links TRBV20-1 with TRBJ2-1; the match to TRBD1 covers 11 bases. The CDR3 sequence is 17 residues long. Germline values: CDR1 DFQATT, CDR2 SNEGSKA (reference sequence).

This clonotype has just a few counts. The chain links TRBV5-1 to TRBJ1-6; perhaps TRBD1 as D (6 bases). Germline assignment: CDR1 SGHRS and CDR2 YFSETQ. Trimming removed 5 bases from V and 5 bases from J, with 14 bases in between. CDR3 size: 15 residues. The CDR3 loop is CASSRTAADNSPLHF. The CDR3 nucleotides are TGCGCCAGCAGTCGGACAGCCGCAGATAATTCACCCCTCCACTTT.

This clonotype was counted many times. The chain is built from TRBV4-3 and TRBJ2-3; the match to TRBD2 covers 8 bases. This CDR3 is 16 amino acids long. J lost 0 bases, V lost 1 base, and 3 bases had no gene match. The germline gives CDR1 LGHNA, CDR2 YSLEER. This chain's CDR3 is CASSQVASGSTDTQYF. CDR3 DNA: TGCGCCAGCAGCCAAGTGGCTAGCGGGAGCACAGATACGCAGTATTTT.

This clonotype occurred many times. The rearrangement joins TRBV12-3 or TRBV12-4 to TRBJ2-3; tentative D call: TRBD2 (5 bases). The CDR3 sequence is 14 residues long. Trimming cost V 2 bases and J 0 bases, with 6 bases left between them. CDR3 nucleotides: TGTGCCAGCAGTTTAAGGACTAGCACAGATACGCAGTATTTT. Translation: CASSLRTSTDTQYF.

This clonotype was counted only a few times. The CDR3 bases are TGTGCCAGCAGCGTAGATGGTAGCACTGAAGCTTTCTTT. It codes for CASSVDGSTEAFF. The genes are TRBV9 and TRBJ1-1; D unresolved. The germline V gene encodes CDR1 SGDLS and CDR2 YYNGEE. V was clipped by 0 bases and J by 4 bases, with 7 bases between them. The CDR3 runs to 13 residues. The variable domain in full, completed from reference TRBV9 and TRBJ1-1, reads DSGVTQTPKHLITATGQRVTLRCSPRSGDLSVYWYQQSLDQGLQFLIQYYNGEERAKGNILERFSAQQFPDLHSELNLSSLELGDSALYFCASSVDGSTEAFFGQGTRLTVV.

This clonotype was seen a few times. The chain has TRBV30 and TRBJ2-3; 9 bases agree with TRBD2. V dropped 0 bases and J dropped 1; count of bases not matched to a gene: 5. Germline CDR1 GTSNPN, CDR2 SVGIG (reference sequence). The CDR3 runs to 16 residues. This CDR3 is CAWSVGTSPGTDTQYF. The CDR3 bases are TGTGCCTGGAGTGTGGGGACTAGCCCGGGCACAGATACGCAGTATTTT.

The chain employs TRBV3-1 and TRBJ2-3, with D possibly being TRBD2 (5 bases). Germline CDR1 and CDR2: LGHDT and YNNKEL (reference sequence). Trimming left V 4 bases short and J 5 bases short, with 13 bases between. CDR3 size: 14 residues. The CDR3 loop is CASSPNLLEDTQYF. The CDR3 region has the DNA TGTGCCAGCAGCCCTAACCTACTAGAAGATACGCAGTATTTT.

The V call is TRBV7-2, the J call TRBJ2-1; 11 bases map to TRBD2. V was pared by 4 bases and J by 7 bases, with 9 bases of the junction left unmatched. This CDR3 is 16 amino acids long. Germline values: CDR1 SGHTA, CDR2 FQGNSA. For the CDR3, the DNA is TGTGCCAGCAGCTCCCGGACTAGCGGGTTGAATAATGAGCAGTTCTTC. It specifies CASSSRTSGLNNEQFF.

The V call is TRBV6-5, the J call TRBJ2-1; D not resolved. Trimming shortened V by 2 bases and J by 10 bases, and 15 bases separated the two germline ends. Germline values: CDR1 MNHEY, CDR2 SVGAGI. There are 14 residues in the CDR3. Here the CDR3 reads CASSYGRPNDEQFF. The CDR3 DNA reads as TGTGCCAGCAGTTACGGGCGACCTAACGACGAGCAGTTCTTC.

V is TRBV18 and J is TRBJ2-7; D possibly corresponds to TRBD2 (6 bases). The CDR3 extends over 14 amino acids. Per germline, CDR1 KGHSH and CDR2 LQKENI. The V end was cut by 1 base, the J end by 4 bases, with 11 bases between. CDR3 region: CASSPRDFGYEQYF. In nucleotides, the CDR3 is TGTGCCAGCTCACCACGGGACTTCGGGTACGAGCAGTACTTC.

This clonotype has at least ten counts. The rearrangement joins TRBV28 to TRBJ2-7, with D perhaps given as TRBD1 or TRBD2 (5 bases each). The CDR3 covers 12 residues. The germline V and J ends were trimmed by 5 bases and 9 bases, with 14 bases remaining between them. Germline assignment: CDR1 MDHEN and CDR2 SYDVKM. DNA for the CDR3: TGTGCCAGCAGTCCCTTGGGGACGGGGCAGTACTTC. Its protein is CASSPLGTGQYF.

At least ten counts were recorded for this clonotype. This chain uses TRBV29-1 with TRBJ2-3; tentatively, D is TRBD1 or TRBD2 (5 bases each). The CDR3 is made up of 18 amino acids. V lost 7 bases and J 8 bases, leaving 34 bases between the germline ends. Germline values: CDR1 SQVTM, CDR2 ANQGSEA. CDR3 protein: CSGGGVSFMGDPQGTQYF. Written as DNA, the CDR3 is TGCAGCGGAGGTGGGGTCTCCTTCATGGGGGACCCACAAGGTACGCAGTATTTT.

This clonotype was detected a few times. This rearrangement joins TRBV10-3 to TRBJ2-5; TRBD1 matches at 8 bases. Germline assignment: CDR1 ENHRY and CDR2 SYGVKD. CDR3 size: 14 residues. J lost 3 bases, V lost 7 bases, and 7 bases had no gene match. CDR3 protein: CAIKTGTGEETQYF. CDR3 coding DNA: TGTGCCATCAAGACCGGGACAGGTGAAGAGACCCAGTACTTC.

The chain joins TRBV11-1 to TRBJ2-2, with 11 nucleotides matching TRBD1. The CDR3 extends over 19 amino acids. Trimming at V came to 4 bases and at J to 0 bases, leaving 10 bases not matched to a gene. From germline, CDR1 is SGHAT and CDR2 FQDESV (reference sequence). The CDR3 protein is CASSSSRGQGASNTGELFF. For the CDR3, the DNA is TGTGCCAGCAGCTCTAGCCGAGGACAGGGGGCATCGAACACCGGGGAGCTGTTTTTT. Supplemented by reference TRBV11-1 and TRBJ2-2, the full variable domain reads EAEVAQSPRYKITEKSQAVAFWCDPISGHATLYWYRQILGQGPELLVQFQDESVVDDSQLPKDRFSAERLKGVDSTLKIQPAELGDSAMYLCASSSSRGQGASNTGELFFGEGSRLTVL.